This TCR beta chain was sequenced for a study of blood T cell repertoires in COVID-19. Study summary: Sources were T cells, B-cell-depleted T cells, or PBMCs; the material itself was cDNA or gDNA.

This CDR3 spans 19 amino acids. Germline CDR1 and CDR2: SEHNR and FQNEAQ (reference sequence). V lost 4 bases and J lost 2; bases outside the gene matches: 10. In the study's own analysis: How many nucleated cells were present was estimated from reference gene primer amplification. The protocol was immunoSEQ multiplex PCR, while the TCRdb copy is restricted to in-frame clones and leaves out a portion. V, J and clone size derive from that table, while D and trimming were established from the DNA sequence. The sample has about 36,000 clones, around nine tenths seen once. The clonotype was recovered from a human donor in a cohort sampled during active COVID-19. The material sequenced was peripheral blood. J is TRBJ2-1 and V is TRBV7-9; TRBD2 matches 14 bases. CDR3 region: CASSSPGTSGSLPYNEQFF. CDR3 bases: TGTGCCAGCAGCTCACCGGGGACTAGCGGGAGTCTCCCCTACAATGAGCAGTTCTTC.